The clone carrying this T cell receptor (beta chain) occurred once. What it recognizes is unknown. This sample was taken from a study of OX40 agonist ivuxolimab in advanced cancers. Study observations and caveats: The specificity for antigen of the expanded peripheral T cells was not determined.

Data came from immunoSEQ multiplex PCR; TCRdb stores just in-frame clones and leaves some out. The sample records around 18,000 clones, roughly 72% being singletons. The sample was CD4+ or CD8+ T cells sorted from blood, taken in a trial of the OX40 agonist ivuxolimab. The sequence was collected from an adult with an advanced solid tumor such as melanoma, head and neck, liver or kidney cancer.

CDR3 DNA sequence: TGTGCCAGCAGCGTGACAGGGGAGGAGGAGCAGTACTTC. Its translation: CASSVTGEEEQYF. This chain joins TRBV9 and TRBJ2-7, with 8 bases fitting TRBD1. V trimming: 2 bases; J trimming: 7 bases; junction bases outside the gene matches: 5. Germline CDR1 SGDLS, CDR2 YYNGEE. The CDR3 is made up of 13 amino acids.